The clone carrying this T cell receptor (beta chain) was recorded many times. Its antigen is currently unknown. This entry comes from a study of blood T cells in healthy people across ages. Extracted total RNA amounted to at least 5.5 micrograms for each sample. Points from the study as a whole: Expanded clonotype shifts may have been confounded, as the donors had an unknown CMV status. Diversity of TCR beta per million T cells declined in a roughly linear way with age.

Primers used in a second PCR of about 7 to 12 cycles were a sample-barcoded 5' primer and a J-beta primer mix. Every sample produced at least 2.5 million CDR3-containing paired-end reads. Using its own MiXCR run on the 5' RACE reads, TCRdb lists one record per CDR3 protein. The table has approximately 680,000 distinct CDR3 sequences, about 30% seen once. CDR1 is MNHEY, CDR2 SVGEGT, per germline. The CDR3 runs to 14 residues. With 5 bases removed from V and 2 bases from J, the gap between germline ends came to 13 bases. Sample: blood. The chain combines TRBV6-2 or TRBV6-3 with TRBJ2-7, with D perhaps matching TRBD1 (6 bases). This TCR was sampled from a woman older than 75 in good health. The CDR3 reads CASSAGTRPYEQYF. CDR3 nucleotides: TGTGCCAGCAGTGCTGGGACACGACCCTACGAGCAGTACTTC.